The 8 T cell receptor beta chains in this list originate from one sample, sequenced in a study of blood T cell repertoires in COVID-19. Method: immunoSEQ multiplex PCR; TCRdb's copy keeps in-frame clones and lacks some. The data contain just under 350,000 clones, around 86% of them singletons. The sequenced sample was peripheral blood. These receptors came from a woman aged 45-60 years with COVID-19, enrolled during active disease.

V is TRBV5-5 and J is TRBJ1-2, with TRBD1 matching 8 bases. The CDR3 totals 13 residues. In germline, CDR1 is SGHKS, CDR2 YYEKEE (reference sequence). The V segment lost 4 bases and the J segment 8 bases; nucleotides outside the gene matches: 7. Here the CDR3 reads CASSSRTGLGYTF. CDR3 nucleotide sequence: TGTGCCAGCAGCAGCCGGACAGGGCTAGGCTACACCTTC.

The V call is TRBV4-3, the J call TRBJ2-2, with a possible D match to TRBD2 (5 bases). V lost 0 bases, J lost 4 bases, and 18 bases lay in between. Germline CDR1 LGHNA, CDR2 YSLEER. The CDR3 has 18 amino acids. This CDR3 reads CASSQDNPRASGTGELFF. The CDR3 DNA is TGCGCCAGCAGCCAAGATAACCCGAGGGCCTCGGGCACCGGGGAGCTGTTTTTT.

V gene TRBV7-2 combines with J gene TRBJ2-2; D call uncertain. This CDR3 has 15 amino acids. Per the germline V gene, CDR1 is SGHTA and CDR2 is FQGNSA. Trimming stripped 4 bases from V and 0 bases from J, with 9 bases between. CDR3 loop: CASSSVYANTGELFF. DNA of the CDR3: TGTGCCAGCAGCTCCGTCTACGCGAACACCGGGGAGCTGTTTTTT.

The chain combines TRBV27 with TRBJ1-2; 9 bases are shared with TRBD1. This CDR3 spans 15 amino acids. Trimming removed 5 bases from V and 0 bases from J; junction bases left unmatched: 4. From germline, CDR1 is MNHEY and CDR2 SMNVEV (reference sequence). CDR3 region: CASSPRQGANYGYTF. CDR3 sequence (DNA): TGTGCCAGCAGTCCTCGACAGGGGGCTAACTATGGCTACACCTTC.

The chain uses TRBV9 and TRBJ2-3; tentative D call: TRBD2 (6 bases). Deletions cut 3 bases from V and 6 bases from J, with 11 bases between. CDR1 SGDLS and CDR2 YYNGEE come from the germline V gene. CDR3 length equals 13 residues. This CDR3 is CASSGAAGDTQYF. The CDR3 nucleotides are TGTGCCAGCAGCGGGGCAGCGGGTGATACGCAGTATTTT.

In nucleotides, the CDR3 is TGTGCCAGCACCCTCGGGAGTACCGGAGAGACCCAGTACTTC. This encodes CASTLGSTGETQYF. The V gene is TRBV7-6, the J gene TRBJ2-5; maybe TRBD2 (6 bases). CDR3 length equals 14 residues. V was cut by 7 bases and J by 4 bases, with 16 bases left in between. Germline V gene data show CDR1 as SGHVS and CDR2 as FNYEAQ.

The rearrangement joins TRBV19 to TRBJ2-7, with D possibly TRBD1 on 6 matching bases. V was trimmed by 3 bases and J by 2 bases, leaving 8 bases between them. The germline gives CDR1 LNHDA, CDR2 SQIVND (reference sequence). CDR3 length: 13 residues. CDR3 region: CASSISGAYEQYF. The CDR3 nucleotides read TGTGCCAGTAGTATTTCAGGGGCCTACGAGCAGTACTTC. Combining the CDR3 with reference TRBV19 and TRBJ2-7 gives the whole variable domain DGGITQSPKYLFRKEGQNVTLSCEQNLNHDAMYWYRQDPGQGLRLIYYSQIVNDFQKGDIAEGYSVSREKKESFPLTVTSAQKNPTAFYLCASSISGAYEQYFGPGTRLTVT.

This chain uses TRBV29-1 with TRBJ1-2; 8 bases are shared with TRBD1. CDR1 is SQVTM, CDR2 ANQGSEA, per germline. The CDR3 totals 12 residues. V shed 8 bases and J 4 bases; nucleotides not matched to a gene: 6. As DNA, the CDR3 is TGCAGCACTTTAGGACAGGGCTATGGCTACACCTTC. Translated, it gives CSTLGQGYGYTF.